This T cell receptor beta chain was captured by sequencing in a study of early T cells in non-severe SARS-CoV-2 infection. TCRdb processed the 5' RACE reads anew with MiXCR; each CDR3 protein has one entry. The table has 40,000 to 45,000 distinct CDR3 sequences, 4.7% seen once; the top ten hold around 4.7%. This clonotype was recorded at least ten times. Looked up from germline, CDR1 is DFQATT and CDR2 is SNEGSKA (reference sequence). The V end lost 3 bases, the J end lost 4 bases, and 9 bases lay between the germline ends. The CDR3 sequence is 12 residues long. The specimen sequenced was whole blood. The V and J genes are TRBV20-1 and TRBJ1-2, with D tentatively TRBD1 (6 bases). This TCR came from an adult who was a healthcare worker with PCR-confirmed SARS-CoV-2 infection or an uninfected control (not recorded which). The CDR3 coding sequence is TGCAGTGCTAGCGGGACAAGCTATGGCTACACCTTC. Amino acids: CSASGTSYGYTF.